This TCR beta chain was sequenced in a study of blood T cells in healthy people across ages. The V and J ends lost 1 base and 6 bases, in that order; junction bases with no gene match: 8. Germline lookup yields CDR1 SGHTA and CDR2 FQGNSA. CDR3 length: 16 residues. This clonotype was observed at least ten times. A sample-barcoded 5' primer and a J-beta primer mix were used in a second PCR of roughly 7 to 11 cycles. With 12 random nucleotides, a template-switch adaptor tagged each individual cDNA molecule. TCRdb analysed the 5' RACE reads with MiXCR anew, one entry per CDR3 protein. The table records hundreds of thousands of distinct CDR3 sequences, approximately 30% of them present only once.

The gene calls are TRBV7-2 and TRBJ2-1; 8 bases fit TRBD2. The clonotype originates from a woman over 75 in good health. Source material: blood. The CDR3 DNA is TGTGCCAGCAGCTTAGTTGCGTCGGGGGGGGGCAATGAGCAGTTCTTC. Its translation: CASSLVASGGGNEQFF.